This T cell receptor (beta chain) was identified in a study of radiation and T cells in renal cell carcinoma. The ends were cut back, 1 base at V and 7 bases at J, with 17 bases in the middle. The germline gives CDR1 MNHNS, CDR2 SASEGT. The CDR3 is made up of 17 amino acids. Study-level points and caveats: Compared with controls, irradiated tumors showed greater TCR clonality. Intratumoral heterogeneity was not captured in these roughly 0.98 g regions.

About this clone itself: What it binds is unknown.

Measured with immunoSEQ multiplex PCR; TCRdb has only the in-frame clones, and not every one. Of about 7,900 clones listed, 65% are singletons. As to treatment: treatment-naive control, cytoreductive nephrectomy. The patient's renal cell carcinoma had clear cell pathology. The TCR was taken from a woman between 65 and 79 years old with renal cell carcinoma. The genes are TRBV6-1 and TRBJ1-6; the D is unclear. The sequenced sample was tumor tissue, obtained from a patient whose treatment was nephrectomy without radiotherapy. The CDR3 spells CASSEVSREGGNSPLHF. As DNA, the CDR3 is TGTGCCAGCAGTGAAGTTAGTAGAGAGGGTGGAAATTCACCCCTCCACTTT.